This T cell receptor (beta chain) emerged from a study of identical twins. Regarding the study as a whole: Rather than following the same donors, the conclusions depended on cross-sectional statistical analysis.

TCRdb re-derived calls from the 5' RACE reads in MiXCR, one entry per CDR3 protein. The repertoire has hundreds of thousands of distinct CDR3 sequences, roughly 24% of them found once; the top ten carry just under 3%. Germline CDR1 is DFQATT and CDR2 is SNEGSKA (reference sequence). CDR3 length equals 14 residues. V trimming: 6 bases; J trimming: 7 bases; junction bases outside the gene matches: 9. In regard to this clonotype: The antigen is unknown.

These data are also associated with another study on T cells expressing NK-cell markers. As reported in that work: Sorted CD3+CD56+NKG2C+, CD3+CD56+NKG2C- and CD3+CD56-NKG2C+ T-cell subsets were beta-chain profiled. One of the eight sequenced donors was seronegative, whereas the other seven were HCMV-seropositive. In a handful of donors, dominant clonotypes made up 28.3-60.1% of CD3+CD56-NKG2C+ cells.

The V and J genes are TRBV20-1 and TRBJ2-1; 10 bases align to TRBD1. This clonotype was sampled from a woman aged 18-29 years in good health. Sequencing used CD4+ T cells sorted from blood. DNA of the CDR3: TGCAGTGCCGGTGACAGGGGGCGTTGGAATGAGCAGTTCTTC. It is translated as CSAGDRGRWNEQFF.